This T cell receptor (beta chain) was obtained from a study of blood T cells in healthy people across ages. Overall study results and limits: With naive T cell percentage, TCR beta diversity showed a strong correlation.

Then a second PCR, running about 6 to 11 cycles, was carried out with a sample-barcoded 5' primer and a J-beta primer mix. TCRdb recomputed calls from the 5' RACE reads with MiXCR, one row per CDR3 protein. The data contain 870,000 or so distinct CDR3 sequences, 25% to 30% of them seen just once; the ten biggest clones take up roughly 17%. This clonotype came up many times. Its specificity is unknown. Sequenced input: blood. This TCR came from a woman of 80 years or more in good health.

CDR3 bases: TGCGCCAGCAGCCCGTGGGAGGGCTATGGCTACACCTTC. Amino acids: CASSPWEGYGYTF. This chain connects TRBV5-1 to TRBJ1-2; no firm D call. Germline-derived CDR1 and CDR2 are SGHRS and YFSETQ. The CDR3 has 13 amino acids. With 4 bases removed from V and 4 bases from J, the gap between germline ends came to 11 bases.